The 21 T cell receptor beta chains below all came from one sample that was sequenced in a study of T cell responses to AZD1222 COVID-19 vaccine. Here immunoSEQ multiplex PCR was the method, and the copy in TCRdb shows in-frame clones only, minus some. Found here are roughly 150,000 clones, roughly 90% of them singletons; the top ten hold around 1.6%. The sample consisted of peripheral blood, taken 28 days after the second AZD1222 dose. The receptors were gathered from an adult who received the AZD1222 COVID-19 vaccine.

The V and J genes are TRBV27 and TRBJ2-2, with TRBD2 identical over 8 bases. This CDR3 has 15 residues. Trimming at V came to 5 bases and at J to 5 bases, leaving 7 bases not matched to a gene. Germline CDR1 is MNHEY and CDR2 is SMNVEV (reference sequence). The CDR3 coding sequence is TGTGCCAGCAGTGCCCGGGGGGGGTCGACCGGGGAGCTGTTTTTT. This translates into CASSARGGSTGELFF.

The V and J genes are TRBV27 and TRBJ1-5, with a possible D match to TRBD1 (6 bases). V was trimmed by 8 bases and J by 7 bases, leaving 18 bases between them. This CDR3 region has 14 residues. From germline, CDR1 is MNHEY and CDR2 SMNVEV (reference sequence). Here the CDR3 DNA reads TGTGCCAGCCGCCGGGGGGGCGTGTCCCAGCCCCAGCATTTT. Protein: CASRRGGVSQPQHF.

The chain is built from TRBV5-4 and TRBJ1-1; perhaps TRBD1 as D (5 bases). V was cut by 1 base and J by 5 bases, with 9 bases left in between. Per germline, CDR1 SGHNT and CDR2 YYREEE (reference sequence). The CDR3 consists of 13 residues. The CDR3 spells CASSLWGETEAFF. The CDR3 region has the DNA TGTGCCAGCAGCTTGTGGGGGGAGACTGAAGCTTTCTTT.

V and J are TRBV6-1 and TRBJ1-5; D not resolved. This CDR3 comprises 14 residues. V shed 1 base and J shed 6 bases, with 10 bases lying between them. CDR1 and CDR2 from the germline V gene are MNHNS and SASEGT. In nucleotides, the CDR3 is TGTGCCAGCAGTGAAGGCCTCGCAGTTCAGCCCCAGCATTTT. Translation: CASSEGLAVQPQHF.

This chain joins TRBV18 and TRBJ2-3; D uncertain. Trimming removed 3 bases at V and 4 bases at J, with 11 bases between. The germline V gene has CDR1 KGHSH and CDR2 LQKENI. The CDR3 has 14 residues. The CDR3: CASSPPRVSDTQYF. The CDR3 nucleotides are TGTGCCAGCTCACCCCCTAGGGTTTCAGATACGCAGTATTTT. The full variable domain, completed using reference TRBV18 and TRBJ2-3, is NAGVMQNPRHLVRRRGQEARLRCSPMKGHSHVYWYRQLPEEGLKFMVYLQKENIIDESGMPKERFSAEFPKEGPSILRIQQVVRGDSAAYFCASSPPRVSDTQYFGPGTRLTVL.

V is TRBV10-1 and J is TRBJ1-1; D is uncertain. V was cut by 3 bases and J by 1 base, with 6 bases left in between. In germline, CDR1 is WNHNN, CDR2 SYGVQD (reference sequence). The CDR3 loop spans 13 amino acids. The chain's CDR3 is CASSDRPNTEAFF. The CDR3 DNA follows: TGCGCCAGCAGTGACCGACCGAACACTGAAGCTTTCTTT.

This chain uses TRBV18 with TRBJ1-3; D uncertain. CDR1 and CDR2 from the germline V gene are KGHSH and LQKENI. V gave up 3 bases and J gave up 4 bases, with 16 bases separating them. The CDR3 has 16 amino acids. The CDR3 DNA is TGTGCCAGCTCACCTATGGCCGCCAATGTGGGAAACACCATATATTTT. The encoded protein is CASSPMAANVGNTIYF.

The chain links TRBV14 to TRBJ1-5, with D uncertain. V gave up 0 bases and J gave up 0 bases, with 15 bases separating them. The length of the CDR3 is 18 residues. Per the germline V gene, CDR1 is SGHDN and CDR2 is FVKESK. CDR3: CASSQDLVGPYSNQPQHF. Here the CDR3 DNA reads TGTGCCAGCAGCCAAGACCTGGTGGGTCCATATAGCAATCAGCCCCAGCATTTT.

The DNA of the CDR3 is TGTGCCAGCACTAACTACCCTGAGCAGTTCTTC. Its translation: CASTNYPEQFF. V is TRBV28 and J is TRBJ2-1; D is undetermined. This CDR3 is built from 11 residues. Germline CDR1 MDHEN, CDR2 SYDVKM. With 7 bases removed from V and 9 bases from J, the gap between germline ends came to 10 bases.

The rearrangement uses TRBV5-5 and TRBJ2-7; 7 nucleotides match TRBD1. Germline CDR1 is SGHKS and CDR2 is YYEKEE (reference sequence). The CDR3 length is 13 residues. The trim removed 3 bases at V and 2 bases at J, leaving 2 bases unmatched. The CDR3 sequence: CASSSTGTYEQYF. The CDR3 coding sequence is TGTGCCAGCAGCTCGACAGGGACCTACGAGCAGTACTTC.

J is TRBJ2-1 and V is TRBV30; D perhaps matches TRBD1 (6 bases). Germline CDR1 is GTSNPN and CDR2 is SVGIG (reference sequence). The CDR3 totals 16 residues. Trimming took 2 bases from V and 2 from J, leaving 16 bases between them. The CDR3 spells CAWSITGSGTYNEQFF. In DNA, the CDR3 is TGTGCCTGGAGTATTACAGGGTCTGGAACCTACAATGAGCAGTTCTTC.

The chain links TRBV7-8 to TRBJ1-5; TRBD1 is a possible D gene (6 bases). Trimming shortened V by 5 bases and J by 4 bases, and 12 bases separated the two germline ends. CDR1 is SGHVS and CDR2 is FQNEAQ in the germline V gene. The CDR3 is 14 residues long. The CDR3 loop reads CASSQTGNNQPQHF. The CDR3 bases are TGTGCCAGCAGCCAAACAGGGAATAATCAGCCCCAGCATTTT.

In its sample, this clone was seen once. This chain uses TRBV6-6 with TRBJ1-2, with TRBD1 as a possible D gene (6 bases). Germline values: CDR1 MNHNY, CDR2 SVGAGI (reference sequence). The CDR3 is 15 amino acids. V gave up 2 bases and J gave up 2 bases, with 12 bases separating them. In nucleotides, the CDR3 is TGTGCCAGCAGTTACCAGCGACAGGCCAACTATGGCTACACCTTC. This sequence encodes CASSYQRQANYGYTF.

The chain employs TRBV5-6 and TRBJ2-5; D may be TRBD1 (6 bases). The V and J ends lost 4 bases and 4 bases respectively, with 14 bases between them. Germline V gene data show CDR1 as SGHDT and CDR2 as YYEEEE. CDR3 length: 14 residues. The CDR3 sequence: CASSPRGFPETQYF. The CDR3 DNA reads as TGTGCCAGCAGCCCTAGGGGGTTCCCAGAGACCCAGTACTTC.

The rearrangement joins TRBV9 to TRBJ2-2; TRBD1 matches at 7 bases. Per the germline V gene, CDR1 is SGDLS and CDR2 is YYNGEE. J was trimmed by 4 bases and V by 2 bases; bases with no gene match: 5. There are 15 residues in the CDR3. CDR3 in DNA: TGTGCCAGCAGCGTCGGGACAGCCCTCACCGGGGAGCTGTTTTTT. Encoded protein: CASSVGTALTGELFF.

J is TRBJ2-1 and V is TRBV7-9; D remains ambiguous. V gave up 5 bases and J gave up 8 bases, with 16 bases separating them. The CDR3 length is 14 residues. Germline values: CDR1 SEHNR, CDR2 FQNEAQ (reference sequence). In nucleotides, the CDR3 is TGTGCCAGCAGCCTTGGTCGAGCCTTCGATGAGCAGTTCTTC. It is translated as CASSLGRAFDEQFF.

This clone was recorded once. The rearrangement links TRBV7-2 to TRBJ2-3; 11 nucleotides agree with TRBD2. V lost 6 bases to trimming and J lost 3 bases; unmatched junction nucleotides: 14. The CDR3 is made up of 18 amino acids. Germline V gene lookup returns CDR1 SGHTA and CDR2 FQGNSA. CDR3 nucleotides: TGTGCCAGCAGACCAACTAGCGGGAGAGGGGGAGGGACAGATACGCAGTATTTT. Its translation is CASRPTSGRGGGTDTQYF.

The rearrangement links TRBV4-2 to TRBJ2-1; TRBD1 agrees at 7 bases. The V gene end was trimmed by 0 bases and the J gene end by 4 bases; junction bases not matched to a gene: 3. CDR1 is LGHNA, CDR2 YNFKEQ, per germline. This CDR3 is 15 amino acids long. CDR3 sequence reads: CASSQDLQGYNEQFF. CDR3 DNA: TGTGCCAGCAGCCAAGATTTACAGGGGTACAATGAGCAGTTCTTC.

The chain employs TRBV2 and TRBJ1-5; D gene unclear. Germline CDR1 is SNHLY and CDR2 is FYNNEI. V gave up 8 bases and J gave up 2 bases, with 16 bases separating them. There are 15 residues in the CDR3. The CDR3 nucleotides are TGTGCCAGCCTACCCGAGGGCGGCGGCAATCAGCCCCAGCATTTT. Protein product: CASLPEGGGNQPQHF.

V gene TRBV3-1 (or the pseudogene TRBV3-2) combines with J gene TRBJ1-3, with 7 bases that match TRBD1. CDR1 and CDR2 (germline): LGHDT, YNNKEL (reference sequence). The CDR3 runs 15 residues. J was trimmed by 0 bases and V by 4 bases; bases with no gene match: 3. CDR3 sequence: CASSRQGNSGNTIYF. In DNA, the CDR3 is TGTGCCAGCAGCCGACAGGGCAACTCTGGAAACACCATATATTTT.

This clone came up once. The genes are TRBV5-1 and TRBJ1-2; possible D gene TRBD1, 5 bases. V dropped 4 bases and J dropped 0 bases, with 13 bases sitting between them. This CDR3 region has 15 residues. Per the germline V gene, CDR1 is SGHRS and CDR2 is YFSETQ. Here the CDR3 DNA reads TGCGCCAGCAGCGCCAGGGTCCCAGCTAACTATGGCTACACCTTC. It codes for CASSARVPANYGYTF.